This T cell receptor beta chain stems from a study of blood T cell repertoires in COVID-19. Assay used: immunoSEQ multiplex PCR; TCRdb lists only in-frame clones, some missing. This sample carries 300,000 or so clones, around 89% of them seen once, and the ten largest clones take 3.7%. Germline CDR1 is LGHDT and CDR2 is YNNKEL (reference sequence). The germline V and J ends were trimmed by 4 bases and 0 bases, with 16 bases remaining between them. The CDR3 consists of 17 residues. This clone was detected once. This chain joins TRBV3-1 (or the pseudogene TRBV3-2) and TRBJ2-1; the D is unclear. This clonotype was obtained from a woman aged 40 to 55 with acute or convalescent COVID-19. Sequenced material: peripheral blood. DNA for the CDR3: TGTGCCAGCAGCCCGCCGCCCGGGTTTAGCTCCTACAATGAGCAGTTCTTC. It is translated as CASSPPPGFSSYNEQFF.